The rows below give T cell receptor beta chains drawn from one sample of a study of cytomegalovirus exposure and HLA in healthy donors. Sequencing used immunoSEQ multiplex PCR; TCRdb keeps in-frame clones, though not all of them. This table has under 65,000 clones, about 92% appearing once. The material sequenced was PBMCs. These receptors came from a woman aged 18 to 35 in good health and CMV-seropositive. The conserved cysteine and the conserved F or W are not part of the CDR3 here.

j_call v_call cdr3_aa
TRBJ2-1 TRBV30 AWSGGHGKQF
TRBJ1-3 TRBV30 AWSPFRTLSGNTIY
TRBJ1-6 TRBV9 ASSVGTVRSSYNSPLH
TRBJ1-1 TRBV13 ASSLVLGHTEAF
TRBJ1-5 TRBV9 ASSVGEGRSNQPQH
TRBJ2-7 TRBV6-5 ASSYETGVSYEQY
TRBJ2-6 TRBV7-3 ASRGTGLIGANVLT
TRBJ1-1 TRBV4-1 ASSQDYVKSTEAF
TRBJ1-1 TRBV7-6 ASSLDEGVNTEAF
TRBJ2-5 TRBV7-2 ASSSLQEETQY
TRBJ1-4 TRBV19 ARVREGDRERKLF
TRBJ1-4 TRBV28 ASSLLDRGREKLF
TRBJ2-7 TRBV28 ASSSWDRDYEQY
TRBJ1-5 TRBV6-5 ASSYSGAGAQH
TRBJ1-2 TRBV5-4 ASSFTAGGWNGYT
TRBJ2-1 TRBV4-1 ASSDGGGSYNEQF
TRBJ1-4 TRBV2 ASSPVANEKLF
TRBJ2-7 TRBV6-5 ASGLGDRVYEQY
TRBJ2-5 TRBV30 AWSGGLQETQY
TRBJ2-7 TRBV4-2 ASSQDLAGVSYEQY
TRBJ2-2 TRBV6-1 ASSENEGSNGELF
TRBJ1-6 TRBV5-4 ASSTPQGRPLH
TRBJ1-2 TRBV6-5 ASTSRGRNYGYT
TRBJ1-6 TRBV27 ASSWTGDNSPLH
TRBJ1-6 TRBV5-4 ASSTDSRSSYNSPLH
TRBJ2-1 TRBV29-1 SVEDYDRSRQF
TRBJ1-5 TRBV19 ASNFEFQPQH
TRBJ2-2 TRBV5-5 ASSPTGGTNTGELF
TRBJ2-7 TRBV4-2 ASSPTSLAGDYEQY
TRBJ2-7 TRBV29-1 SARQGIHEQY
TRBJ1-1 TRBV18 ASSLRETEAF
TRBJ2-5 TRBV7-7 ASSSHRSQETQY
TRBJ1-1 TRBV19 ASNTGGSNTEAF
TRBJ1-2 TRBV19 ASSTRDRNYGYT
TRBJ2-2 TRBV19 ASSGTSGGNTGELF
TRBJ1-1 TRBV5-4 ASSSQANTEAF
TRBJ1-1 TRBV6-5 ASSYSEGADTEAF
TRBJ1-6 TRBV9 ASSGHRDPYNSPLH
TRBJ2-2 TRBV5-6 ASSLGAGDPNTGELF
TRBJ1-1 TRBV28 ASNPTGWMNTEAF
TRBJ1-6 TRBV7-2 ASSQRGGGLISYNSPLH
TRBJ2-7 TRBV9 ASSVDPLAEQY
TRBJ2-7 TRBV2 ASSEIFSGGYEQY
TRBJ2-7 TRBV5-1 ASSHDRGYEQY
TRBJ1-2 TRBV6-6 ASSYLRQNYGYT
TRBJ2-7 TRBV6-5 ASSLSSGGLSYEQY
TRBJ2-7 TRBV28 ASIDRGNYYEQY
TRBJ1-1 TRBV27 ASSFQGLNTEAF